The source of this TCR beta chain is a study of shared clonotypes between healthy human individuals. Sequenced by immunoSEQ multiplex PCR; TCRdb stores in-frame clones only, minus some. The table records about 1 million clones, 70% to 80% of them present only once. This CDR3 is 15 amino acids long. The germline V gene encodes CDR1 SGHTA and CDR2 FQGNSA. V lost 3 bases, J lost 4 bases, and 13 bases lay in between. This TCR came from a man between 18 and 35 years old in good health. Some clones in this sample may be carry-over from other donors' samples. The specimen was memory CD4+ T cells from PBMCs. This sample's subset: CD45RA-negative fraction. The chain employs TRBV7-2 and TRBJ1-5; D gene unclear. The CDR3: CASSFDAGGNQPQHF. The CDR3 DNA follows: TGTGCCAGCAGCTTCGATGCAGGTGGAAATCAGCCCCAGCATTTT.